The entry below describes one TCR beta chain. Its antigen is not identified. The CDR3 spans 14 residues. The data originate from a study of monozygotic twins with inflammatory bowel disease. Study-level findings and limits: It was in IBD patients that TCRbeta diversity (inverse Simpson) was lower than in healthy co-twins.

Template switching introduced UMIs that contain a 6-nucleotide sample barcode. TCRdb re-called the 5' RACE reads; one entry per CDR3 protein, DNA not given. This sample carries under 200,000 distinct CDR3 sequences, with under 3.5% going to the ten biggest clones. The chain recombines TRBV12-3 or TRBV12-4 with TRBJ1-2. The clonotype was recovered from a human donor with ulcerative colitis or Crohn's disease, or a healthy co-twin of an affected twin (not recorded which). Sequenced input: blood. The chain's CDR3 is CASSLAGTTDRYTF.